Listed here are 13 T cell receptor beta chains from one sample, sequenced in a study of shared clonotypes between healthy human individuals. Using immunoSEQ multiplex PCR, the repertoire was profiled, and TCRdb retains in-frame clones only, with some absent. This sample carries roughly 1,000,000 clones, approximately 80% of them seen once, and the ten largest clones take under 0.6%. Source material: memory CD4+ T cells from PBMCs. Subset indicated: CD45RA-negative fraction. The receptors were gathered from a man aged 18 to 29 in good health. Some clones in this sample may be carry-over from other donors' samples.

The chain links TRBV7-8 to TRBJ2-5; D is perhaps TRBD1 or TRBD2 (5 bases each). The CDR3 totals 17 residues. The V gene lost 6 bases and the J gene lost 2 bases, with 22 bases spanning the gap. The V gene's germline CDR1 is SGHVS and CDR2 FQNEAQ. CDR3 amino acids: CASSHSRGRKTQETQYF. CDR3 DNA: TGTGCCAGCAGTCATAGCCGGGGACGCAAAACGCAAGAGACCCAGTACTTC.

Worth noting for this clone: This is likely a read error, given that the CDR3 carries no conserved phenylalanine or tryptophan at its end. The chain employs TRBV30 and TRBJ1-4; no reliable D call. Germline V CDR1 and CDR2: GTSNPN, SVGIG (reference sequence). There are 13 residues in the CDR3. The V end was cut by 4 bases, the J end by 8 bases, with 14 bases between. The CDR3 sequence is CAWTGEDREKLFL. The CDR3 DNA reads TGTGCCTGGACAGGCGAAGATAGAGAAAAACTGTTTCTT.

The table lists this clone with a count of one. J is TRBJ1-4 and V is TRBV4-3; D perhaps matches TRBD1 (5 bases). The germline gives CDR1 LGHNA, CDR2 YSLEER. Trimming left V 3 bases short and J 4 bases short, with 15 bases between. The CDR3 runs 16 residues. The CDR3 bases are TGCGCCAGCAGCCAGGCCACAATAGGGGTTAATGAAAAACTGTTTTTT. The encoded protein is CASSQATIGVNEKLFF.

Comment on this clone: The germline gene is not matched at one end of the junction; a read error may be the cause. The chain joins TRBV28 to TRBJ2-7; 9 bases align to TRBD1. The CDR3 runs 14 residues. CDR1 and CDR2 from the germline V gene are MDHEN and SYDVKM. DNA of the CDR3: TGTGCCAGCAGTCTATGGACAGGGGCCTACGAGCAGTACTTC. Translation gives CASSLWTGAYEQYF. Combining the CDR3 with reference TRBV28 and TRBJ2-7 gives the whole variable domain DVKVTQSSRYLVKRTGEKVFLECVQDMDHENMFWYRQDPGLGLRLIYFSYDVKMKEKGDIPEGYSVSREKKERFSLILESASTNQTSMYLCASSLWTGAYEQYFGPGTRLTVT.

This clone has a handful of counts. The chain employs TRBV10-1 and TRBJ1-2; 9 bases agree with TRBD1. Germline values: CDR1 WNHNN, CDR2 SYGVQD (reference sequence). The CDR3 length is 14 residues. J was trimmed by 6 bases and V by 7 bases; bases with no gene match: 9. CDR3 nucleotides: TGCGCCAGCACTCTGCAGACAGGGGGAAATGGCTACACCTTC. Residues: CASTLQTGGNGYTF.

J is TRBJ2-2 and V is TRBV9; D might be TRBD1 (5 bases). CDR1 and CDR2 from the germline V gene are SGDLS and YYNGEE. The CDR3 loop spans 14 amino acids. Trimming removed 4 bases from V and 7 bases from J, with 14 bases in between. The CDR3 DNA reads as TGTGCCAGCAGCCCGACAGTTACAAACGGGGAGCTGTTTTTT. Translation gives CASSPTVTNGELFF.

This clone has only one observation. One end of the junction varies from germline; a read error may be responsible. J is TRBJ2-6 and V is TRBV19, with TRBD1 as a possible D gene (6 bases). The CDR3 sequence is 15 residues long. Germline lookup yields CDR1 LNHDA and CDR2 SQIVND (reference sequence). CDR3 nucleotides: TGTGCCAGTAATATACAGGGAACTGGGGCCAACGTCCTGACTTTC. This gives the protein CASNIQGTGANVLTF.

The chain has TRBV6-1 and TRBJ1-3, with D uncertain. V dropped 4 bases and J dropped 0 bases, with 10 bases sitting between them. CDR3 length: 15 amino acids. CDR1 is MNHNS, CDR2 SASEGT, per germline. CDR3 sequence reads: CASSAQLSSGNTIYF. The CDR3 DNA follows: TGTGCCAGCAGTGCACAGTTGAGCTCTGGAAACACCATATATTTT.

The rearrangement links TRBV25-1 to TRBJ2-7; 8 bases match TRBD1. V dropped 4 bases and J dropped 3; count of bases not matched to a gene: 8. The germline gives CDR1 MGHDK, CDR2 SYGVNS. This CDR3 spans 15 amino acids. CDR3 nucleotide sequence: TGTGCCAGCAGTGTACCCGGGACAGGCCTCTACGAGCAGTACTTC. It codes for CASSVPGTGLYEQYF.

The rearrangement links TRBV7-9 to TRBJ2-3; no firm D call. V gave up 4 bases and J gave up 2 bases, with 10 bases separating them. The CDR3 spans 14 residues. Germline V lookup: CDR1 SEHNR, CDR2 FQNEAQ (reference sequence). The CDR3 nucleotides are TGTGCCAGCAGCTCCCCCCCCCACACAGATACGCAGTATTTT. Its protein is CASSSPPHTDTQYF.

This clone has ten or more counts. The chain is built from TRBV4-3 and TRBJ2-1, with D perhaps assigned TRBD1 or TRBD2 (6 bases each). Germline loops: CDR1 LGHNA, CDR2 YSLEER. V was shortened by 1 base and J by 0 bases, with 19 bases between the two germline ends. This CDR3 is 19 amino acids long. CDR3 region: CASSQVYGGQISSYNEQFF. The CDR3 region has the DNA TGCGCCAGCAGCCAAGTGTACGGGGGCCAAATTAGCTCCTACAATGAGCAGTTCTTC.

The V call is TRBV5-1, the J call TRBJ2-7; 7 bases are shared with TRBD1. The CDR3 length is 13 residues. Trimming took 4 bases from V and 7 from J; bases not matched to a gene: 8. Germline V CDR1 and CDR2: SGHRS, YFSETQ. The CDR3 sequence is CASSPKGAGEQYF. The CDR3 DNA sequence: TGCGCCAGCAGCCCTAAGGGGGCCGGAGAGCAGTACTTC.

A few counts support this clone. CDR3 sequence (DNA): TGTGCCAGCAGCTTTGGGGGGTCCCTCTACGAGCAGTACTTC. It translates to CASSFGGSLYEQYF. The rearrangement links TRBV5-8 to TRBJ2-7; a weak D match, TRBD2 (6 bases). V was pared by 2 bases and J by 3 bases, with 12 bases between. The CDR3 runs 14 residues. CDR1 is SGHTS, CDR2 YDEGEE, per germline.